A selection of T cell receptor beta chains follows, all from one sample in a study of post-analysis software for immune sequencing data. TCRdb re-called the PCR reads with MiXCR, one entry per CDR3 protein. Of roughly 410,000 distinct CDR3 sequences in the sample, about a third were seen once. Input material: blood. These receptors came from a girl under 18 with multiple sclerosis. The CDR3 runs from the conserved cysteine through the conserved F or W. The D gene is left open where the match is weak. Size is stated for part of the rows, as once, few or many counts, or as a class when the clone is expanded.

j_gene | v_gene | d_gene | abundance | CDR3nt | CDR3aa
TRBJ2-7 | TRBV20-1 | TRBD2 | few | TGCAGTGCGATTAGCGGGGGGCCTTCCTACGAGCAGTACTTC | CSAISGGPSYEQYF
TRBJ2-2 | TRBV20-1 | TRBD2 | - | TGCAGTGCCATAGCGGGGGGCGGGACCGGGGAGCTGTTTTTT | CSAIAGGGTGELFF
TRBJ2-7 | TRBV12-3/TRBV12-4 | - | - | TGTGCCAGCAGCCCTGCCCCCCGCTACGAGCAGTACTTC | CASSPAPRYEQYF
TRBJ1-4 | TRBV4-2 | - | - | TGTGCCAGCAGCCCGCACCTAATTAATGAAAAACTGTTTTTT | CASSPHLINEKLFF
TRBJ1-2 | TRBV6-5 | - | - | TGTGCCAGCAGTCGAGGGGGGGACCCGGGGAACTATGGCTACACCTTC | CASSRGGDPGNYGYTF
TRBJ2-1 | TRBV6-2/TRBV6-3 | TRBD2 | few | TGTGCCAGCAGTTCTACTAGGACTAGCGGGGGGCCTAGCTCCTACAATGAGCAGTTCTTC | CASSSTRTSGGPSSYNEQFF
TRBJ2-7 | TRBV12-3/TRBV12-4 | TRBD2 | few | TGTGCCAGCAGTGGGAGGGGAACTAGCGGGGGGGCCGCCTACGAGCAGTACTTC | CASSGRGTSGGAAYEQYF
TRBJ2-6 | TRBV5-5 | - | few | TGTGCCAGCAGCTTGGAGGCAGGAAATCAAGCTGGGGCCAACGTCCTGACTTTC | CASSLEAGNQAGANVLTF
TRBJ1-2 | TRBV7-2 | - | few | TGTGCCAGCAGCTTAGCTAGGGCGAACTATGGCTACACCTTC | CASSLARANYGYTF
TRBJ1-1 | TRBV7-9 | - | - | TGTGCCAGCACCAAATGGCAGGACACTGAAGCTTTCTTT | CASTKWQDTEAFF
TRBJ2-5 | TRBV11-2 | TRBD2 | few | TGTGCCAGCAGCTTCCTAGCGGGGATTGGAGAGACCCAGTACTTC | CASSFLAGIGETQYF
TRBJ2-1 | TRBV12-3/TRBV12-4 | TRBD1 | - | TGTGCCAGCAGTCCTAGGGGGCACAAGTTCTTC | CASSPRGHKFF
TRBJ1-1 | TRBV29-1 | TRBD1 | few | TGCAGCGTTGCTGGCAGGGGGCTTACTGAAGCTTTCTTT | CSVAGRGLTEAFF
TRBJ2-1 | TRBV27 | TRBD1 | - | TGTGCCAGCAGCTACGGGACAGCTCCCTACAATGAGCAGTTCTTC | CASSYGTAPYNEQFF
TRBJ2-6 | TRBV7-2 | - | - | TGTGCCAGCAGCTTCTACAACTCTGGGGCCAACGTCCTGACTTTC | CASSFYNSGANVLTF
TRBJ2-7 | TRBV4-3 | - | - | TGCGCCAGCAGCCCGGGGGCCAGGGCCTACGAGCAGTACTTC | CASSPGARAYEQYF
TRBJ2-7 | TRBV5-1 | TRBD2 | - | TGCGCCAGCAGGTGGACTAGCGGGGCGTACGAGCAGTACTTC | CASRWTSGAYEQYF
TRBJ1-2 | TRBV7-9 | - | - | TGTGCCAGCAGCTTTCCTCCGGGCGGGGGGCCCTCGCATCGCTACACCTTC | CASSFPPGGGPSHRYTF
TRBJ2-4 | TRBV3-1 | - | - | TGTGCCAGCAGCCCTTGGGACGGGGGACCCAAAAACATTCAGTACTTC | CASSPWDGGPKNIQYF
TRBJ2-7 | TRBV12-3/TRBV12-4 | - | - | TGTGCCAGCAGTCCGAGAGGGGCCCTCTACGAGCAGTACTTC | CASSPRGALYEQYF
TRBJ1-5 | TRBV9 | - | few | TGTGCCAGCAGTGGCCCGGACAATCAGCCCCAGCATTTT | CASSGPDNQPQHF
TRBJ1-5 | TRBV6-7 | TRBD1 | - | TGTGCCGGCAGCCCGGGACAGGGGGACTATCAGCCCCAGCATTTT | CAGSPGQGDYQPQHF
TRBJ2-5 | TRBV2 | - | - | TGTGCCAGCAGTCTACGGTCACAAGAGACCCAGTACTTC | CASSLRSQETQYF
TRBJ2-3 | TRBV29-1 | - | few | TGCAGCGTACCACCCGGGGTGGGGACCGGCACAGATACGCAGTATTTT | CSVPPGVGTGTDTQYF
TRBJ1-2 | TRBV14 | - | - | TGTGCCAGCAGCCTATACGCCTCTAACTATGGCTACACCTTC | CASSLYASNYGYTF
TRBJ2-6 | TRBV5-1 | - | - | TGCGCCAGCAGCAGTGGGGGCGCGTCTGGGGCCAACGTCCTGACTTTC | CASSSGGASGANVLTF
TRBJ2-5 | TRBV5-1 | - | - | TGCGCCAGCAGGGGTCTGGGAGAGACCCAGTACTTC | CASRGLGETQYF
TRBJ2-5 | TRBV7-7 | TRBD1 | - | TGTGCTAGCAGCTTAGATTACAGGGGGCAGGAGACCCAGTACTTC | CASSLDYRGQETQYF
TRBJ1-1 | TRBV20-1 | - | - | TGCAGTGCTAGAGATCCCCAAGGCGGCACTGAAGCTTTCTTT | CSARDPQGGTEAFF
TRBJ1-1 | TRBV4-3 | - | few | TGCGCCAGCAGCACCGGACGACACAACACTGAAGCTTTCTTT | CASSTGRHNTEAFF
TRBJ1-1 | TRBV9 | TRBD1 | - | TGTGCCAGCACCGTAACTATCGAGAACAGGGGGTCTGGTGAAGCTTTCTTT | CASTVTIENRGSGEAFF
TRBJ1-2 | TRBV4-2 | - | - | TGTGCCAGCAGCCAAGATCTCGGCAGGTTCTATGGCTACACCTTC | CASSQDLGRFYGYTF
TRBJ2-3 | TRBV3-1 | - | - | TGTGCCAGCAGCCAAGAGGTGACCAACACAGATACGCAGTATTTT | CASSQEVTNTDTQYF
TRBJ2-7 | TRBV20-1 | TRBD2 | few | TGCAGTGCTACCACCGGGACTATTTACGAGCAGTACTTC | CSATTGTIYEQYF
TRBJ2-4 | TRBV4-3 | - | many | TGCGCCAGCAGCCCTTCAGACGGAAACATTCAGTACTTC | CASSPSDGNIQYF
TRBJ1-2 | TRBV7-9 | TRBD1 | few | TGTGCCAGCAGCTTAGGAACCCGACAGGGGGATAACTATGGCTACACCTTC | CASSLGTRQGDNYGYTF
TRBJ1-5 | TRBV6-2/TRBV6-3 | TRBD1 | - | TGTGCCGGCAGCTCACCAGGGGGATACGTGGGGCCTAGCAATCAGCCCCAGCATTTT | CAGSSPGGYVGPSNQPQHF
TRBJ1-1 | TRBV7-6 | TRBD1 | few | TGTGCCAGCAGCTTACAGGGACAGGGGAACACTGAAGCTTTCTTT | CASSLQGQGNTEAFF
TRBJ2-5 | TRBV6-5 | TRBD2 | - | TGTACCAGCAGTAGGGAGGGGATTGGGGAGACCCAGTACTTC | CTSSREGIGETQYF
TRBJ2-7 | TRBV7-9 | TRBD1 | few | TGTGCCAGCAGCCAAACCCAGGGGACAGGGAAGAGTTCCTACGAGCAGTACTTC | CASSQTQGTGKSSYEQYF
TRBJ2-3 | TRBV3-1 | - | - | TGTGCCAGCAGCCAGAGTCTATTGAGGGGCACAGATACGCAGTATTTT | CASSQSLLRGTDTQYF
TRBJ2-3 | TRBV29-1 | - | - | TGCATAGTGGGGGGGCAGATACCAGATACGCAGTATTTT | CIVGGQIPDTQYF
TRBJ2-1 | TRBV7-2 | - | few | TGTGCCAGCAGCTTACAGGGGGGAGGCGCGAGCTCCTACAATGAGCAGTTCTTC | CASSLQGGGASSYNEQFF
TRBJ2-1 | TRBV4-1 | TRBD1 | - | TGCGCCAGCAGCCGTTGGACAGGGTTGATGGGGTACAATGAGCAGTTCTTC | CASSRWTGLMGYNEQFF
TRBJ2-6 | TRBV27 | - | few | TGTGCCAGCACCACCTTTTTGAGGAAAATGAGATCTGGGGCCAACGTCCTGACTTTC | CASTTFLRKMRSGANVLTF
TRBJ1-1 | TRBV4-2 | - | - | TGTGCCAGCAGCCGGCGGCTGGGTTGGGGGAGCAAAGCTTTCTTT | CASSRRLGWGSKAFF
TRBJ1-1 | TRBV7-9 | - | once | TGTGCCAGCGCGAGTGCAGCTTCAACAGAGCTCGAGAACACTGAAGCTTTCTTT | CASASAASTELENTEAFF
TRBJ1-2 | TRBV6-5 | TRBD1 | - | TGTGCCAGCAGTGACGGGACAGGGGTGAACTATGGCTACACCTTC | CASSDGTGVNYGYTF
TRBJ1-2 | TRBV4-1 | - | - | TGCGCCAGCAGCCAAGACGGGCACCTTAACTATGGCTACACCTTC | CASSQDGHLNYGYTF
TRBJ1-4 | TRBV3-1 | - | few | TGTGCCAGCAGCCCCGAAGGGACGGAGGAAAAACTGTTTTTT | CASSPEGTEEKLFF
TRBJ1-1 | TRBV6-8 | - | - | TGTGCCAGCTTACCCCCGAACACTGAAGCTTTCTTT | CASLPPNTEAFF
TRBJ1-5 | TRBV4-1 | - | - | TGCGCCAGCAGCCAAGATGGGAACAGAAATCAGCCCCAGCATTTT | CASSQDGNRNQPQHF
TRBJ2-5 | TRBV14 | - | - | TGTGCCAGCAGCCAAGATCGGTTGGGGGTCCGGGAAGAGACCCAGTACTTC | CASSQDRLGVREETQYF
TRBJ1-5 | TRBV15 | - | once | TGTGCCACCAGCAGACGAAGGGGAGGAGAGAGCAGCAATCAGCCCCAGCATTTT | CATSRRRGGESSNQPQHF
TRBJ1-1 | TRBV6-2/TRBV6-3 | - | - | TGTGCCAGTAGACGGGTGTTGAACACTGAAGCTTTCTTT | CASRRVLNTEAFF
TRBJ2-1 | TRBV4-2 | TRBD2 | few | TGTGCCAGCAGATTTAGCGGGGGGAACAATAATGAGCAGTTCTTC | CASRFSGGNNNEQFF